This entry describes one T cell receptor (beta chain). Its antigen is still unknown. No base qualities exist here, and no much larger clone lies one base off it. The CDR3 sequence holds 15 residues, the cysteine and phenylalanine included. Of all the DNA, just the CDR3 is kept, 45 bases in frame from base 1. The V end gives up 0 bases and the J end 5 bases, leaving 4 bases in the junction not matched to a gene. From a lookup of the germline V gene (reference sequence), CDR1 and CDR2 are SGHNT and YYREEE. This sample's time point label indicates: pretreatment peripheral blood. A cohort of 30 or so patients with locally advanced or metastatic urothelial carcinoma, treated at Memorial Sloan Kettering on a trial protocol, was included. Peripheral blood mononuclear cells were collected pretreatment and during treatment, with between 1 and 8 total time points per patient. The Qiagen DNeasy Blood extraction kit was used to purify genomic DNA from total PBMCs and from tumor samples. PBMCs were collected pretreatment and during treatment, and were isolated and stored as previously described.

This sample was included in a study of PD-L1 blockade in urothelial cancer (TCRdb year 2017). Background on the whole study: All patients started therapy around 2014 and received atezolizumab 1,200 mg intravenously every 3 weeks. About 90% of the 29 patients were identified as males with urothelial cancer of bladder origin, and a prior smoking history was reported by 18 of 29 patients. An ECOG performance status of 0 or 1 was recorded for the patients, and 0 to 3 prior chemotherapy regimens had been received by the patients. Blood samples were analyzed at two time points: 3 weeks after treatment start (second dose) and 6 weeks after treatment start. Blood samples gave a median of about 140,000 T cells and approximately 85,000 unique TCRs, with a median clonality of approximately 0.08. The study was an exploratory multi-omic analysis of somatic, immune and clinical correlates of response to PD-L1 blockade with atezolizumab in urothelial cancer. TCR sequencing covered pretreatment tumor samples and matched, serially collected peripheral blood taken before and after atezolizumab treatment. Progression-free survival longer than 6 months counted as durable clinical benefit, and TCR features were additionally tested against both progression-free and overall survival. Whole exome sequencing and RNA sequencing of pretreatment tumors were performed alongside TCR sequencing in the same patients. Ten or so patients reached durable clinical benefit, while around 19 patients did not. Some 30 patients had pretreatment blood TCR-seq, some 25 had at least one posttreatment blood collection, and some 25 had tumor TCR-seq. The paper's findings and limits, for the study overall: Improved progression-free and overall survival was associated with having pretreatment peripheral blood TCR clonality below the median. Greater expansion of tumor-associated TCR clones in peripheral blood 3 weeks after the start of treatment was observed in patients with durable benefit (n ≈ 22, p = 0.022). Small sample size (n ≈ 29) and many exploratory analyses mean the results are intended to be hypothesis-generating.

To estimate absolute template abundance from read counts, synthetic TCR analog templates were spiked into each PCR. The immunoSEQ assay used bias-controlled V and J gene primers to amplify TCRbeta CDR3 regions from genomic DNA. Rearranged TCRbeta segments were sequenced at approximately 20X coverage. The published analysis was carried out like this. Sequencing errors were corrected by clustering, and CDR3s were annotated against IMGT so that V, D and J genes could be assigned. Only productive TCRbeta rearrangements were used in downstream analyses, excluding out-of-frame or stop-codon sequences. Clonality was computed as one minus Shannon entropy normalized by the log of the number of unique productive sequences. Clones differing between time points or between blood and tumor were identified using Fisher's exact test with Benjamini-Hochberg correction, with an adjusted p below 0.01 applied as the threshold. As stored in TCRdb, this immuneACCESS dataset retains in-frame rearrangements with V and J assigned. A fraction of the clones does not appear; measured against another copy, unresolved V genes explain less than half of the discrepancy, and the remainder lacks a known reason. D and trimming come from the DNA, and the V and J calls and clone size come from that table. The sample profile shows nearly 35,000 clones; 75% to 90% of them were found once. The ten biggest clones cover around 14% of the sample.

The sequencing here drew on PBMCs, taken around atezolizumab (anti-PD-L1) treatment. The chain joins TRBV5-4 to TRBJ2-5, with 10 central nucleotides matching TRBD2. This sequence originates from a man in his sixties with urothelial cancer. The nucleotides are TGTGCCAGCAGCTTGGCTAGCGGGAGACAGGAGACCCAGTACTTC. Its coded protein is CASSLASGRQETQYF. The CDR3, completed at both ends by the reference TRBV5-4 and TRBJ2-5 genes, gives the full variable domain ETGVTQSPTHLIKTRGQQVTLRCSSQSGHNTVSWYQQALGQGPQFIFQYYREEENGRGNFPPRFSGLQFPNYSSELNVNALELDDSALYLCASSLASGRQETQYFGPGTRLLVL.